These T cell receptor beta chains were read from a single sample in a study of T cells in Graves' hyperthyroidism and ophthalmopathy. TCRdb reprocessed the multiplex PCR reads via MiXCR and lists one record per CDR3 protein. The table lists approximately 420,000 distinct CDR3 sequences, roughly 13% of them singletons, with 5% to 6% in the top ten. The specimen sequenced was blood. All receptors derive from a woman under 30 with Graves' hyperthyroidism. The CDR3 runs from the conserved cysteine through the conserved F or W. Where a row states a size, it is once, few, many or the class of an expanded clone; other rows omit it.

CDR3aa: CASRSTGGITGELFF
abundance: once
v_gene: TRBV6-2/TRBV6-3

CDR3aa: CASSQGAGADYGYTF
abundance: many
v_gene: TRBV18

CDR3aa: CASSFRQVSSYNSPLHF
abundance: -
v_gene: TRBV11-2

CDR3aa: CASSENLSSYEQYF
abundance: many
v_gene: TRBV6-1

CDR3aa: CASSASGTSPQHF
abundance: many
v_gene: TRBV7-8

CDR3aa: CASSWKSANQETQYF
abundance: many
v_gene: TRBV5-4

CDR3aa: CASSDPTGLAGGGSTDTQYF
abundance: many
v_gene: TRBV10-2

CDR3aa: CASRSTVSNQPQHF
abundance: many
v_gene: TRBV6-1

CDR3aa: CSASTGLETQYF
abundance: few
v_gene: TRBV29-1

CDR3aa: CASTLGGTGGASDTQYF
abundance: many
v_gene: TRBV28

CDR3aa: CASSPPGLGEQFF
abundance: many
v_gene: TRBV11-1

CDR3aa: CASSVTPLAGGWFEQFF
abundance: few
v_gene: TRBV14

CDR3aa: CASTEAQGGVYTF
abundance: -
v_gene: TRBV6-1

CDR3aa: CASSLAQDGYTF
abundance: many
v_gene: TRBV7-2

CDR3aa: CASSLRDVAGQPQHF
abundance: few
v_gene: TRBV12-3/TRBV12-4

CDR3aa: CASSLEPSGYEETQYF
abundance: few
v_gene: TRBV5-1

CDR3aa: CASSYGLAGDRETQYF
abundance: many
v_gene: TRBV6-2/TRBV6-3

CDR3aa: CASSSFAGGPTGELFF
abundance: -
v_gene: TRBV19

CDR3aa: CASGLVLGRGGLGEQFF
abundance: -
v_gene: TRBV12-5

CDR3aa: CASSPRTGYEYEQYF
abundance: many
v_gene: TRBV3-1

CDR3aa: CSARDSGTAFNQPQHF
abundance: many
v_gene: TRBV20-1

CDR3aa: CASTQSRTSGNTGELFF
abundance: many
v_gene: TRBV6-2/TRBV6-3

CDR3aa: CASSATRLQGGETQYF
abundance: many
v_gene: TRBV6-1

CDR3aa: CSAKTGLDTEAFF
abundance: many
v_gene: TRBV20-1

CDR3aa: CASSLYAGSYNEQFF
abundance: -
v_gene: TRBV27

CDR3aa: CASSLEGASNYGYTF
abundance: many
v_gene: TRBV11-2

CDR3aa: CALGGVNTEAFF
abundance: -
v_gene: TRBV30

CDR3aa: CASSITVREGSYNEQFF
abundance: many
v_gene: TRBV19

CDR3aa: CASSQVVGVVYEQYF
abundance: -
v_gene: TRBV14

CDR3aa: CASSPTGHPAFF
abundance: few
v_gene: TRBV5-1

CDR3aa: CSADNNEQFF
abundance: -
v_gene: TRBV29-1

CDR3aa: CASTPGGLSSYEQYF
abundance: -
v_gene: TRBV6-1

CDR3aa: CASSLIPGGPGQPQHF
abundance: -
v_gene: TRBV7-3

CDR3aa: CASSGQRAEAFF
abundance: -
v_gene: TRBV5-6

CDR3aa: CASSGTSGRVAGYEQYF
abundance: many
v_gene: TRBV7-2

CDR3aa: CSASKVHEQFF
abundance: many
v_gene: TRBV20-1

CDR3aa: CASSVGLNNPYEQYF
abundance: -
v_gene: TRBV9

CDR3aa: CASSLFRGNQPQHF
abundance: many
v_gene: TRBV5-5

CDR3aa: CATSGRLAGDAEQFF
abundance: many
v_gene: TRBV15

CDR3aa: CASSYSTGIETQYF
abundance: -
v_gene: TRBV6-5

CDR3aa: CASKAGVIYEQYF
abundance: many
v_gene: TRBV6-1

CDR3aa: CASSLLDARKAFF
abundance: many
v_gene: TRBV3-1

CDR3aa: CASSFLAGRGTQYF
abundance: many
v_gene: TRBV28

CDR3aa: CAGSPRRPVQAFF
abundance: -
v_gene: TRBV18

CDR3aa: CSVENRERETQYF
abundance: -
v_gene: TRBV29-1

CDR3aa: CASGFPGGSVVDEQFF
abundance: many
v_gene: TRBV12-5

CDR3aa: CASSLSTGQGYGYTF
abundance: many
v_gene: TRBV27

CDR3aa: CASSPYSPSRATEAFF
abundance: -
v_gene: TRBV9

CDR3aa: CSARDLAYGYTF
abundance: many
v_gene: TRBV20-1

CDR3aa: CASSLVPGHWEYF
abundance: many
v_gene: TRBV11-1

CDR3aa: CASSISGTGPYNEQFF
abundance: -
v_gene: TRBV19

CDR3aa: CASSAGTASYEQYF
abundance: many
v_gene: TRBV7-2

CDR3aa: CASRLRAGTSARYEQFF
abundance: -
v_gene: TRBV2

CDR3aa: CASRGQGRSGELFF
abundance: -
v_gene: TRBV6-1

CDR3aa: CASSQVLGGTGELFF
abundance: -
v_gene: TRBV14